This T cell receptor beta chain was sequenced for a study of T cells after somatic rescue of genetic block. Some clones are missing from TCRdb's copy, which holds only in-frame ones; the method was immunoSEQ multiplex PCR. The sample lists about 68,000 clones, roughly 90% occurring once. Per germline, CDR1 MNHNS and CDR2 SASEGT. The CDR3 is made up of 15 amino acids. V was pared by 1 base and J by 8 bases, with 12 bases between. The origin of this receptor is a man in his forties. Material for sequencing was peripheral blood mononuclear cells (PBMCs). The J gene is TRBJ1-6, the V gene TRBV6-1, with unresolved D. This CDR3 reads CASSEGPGRDSPLHF. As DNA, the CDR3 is TGTGCCAGCAGTGAAGGTCCCGGGAGGGATTCACCCCTCCACTTT.